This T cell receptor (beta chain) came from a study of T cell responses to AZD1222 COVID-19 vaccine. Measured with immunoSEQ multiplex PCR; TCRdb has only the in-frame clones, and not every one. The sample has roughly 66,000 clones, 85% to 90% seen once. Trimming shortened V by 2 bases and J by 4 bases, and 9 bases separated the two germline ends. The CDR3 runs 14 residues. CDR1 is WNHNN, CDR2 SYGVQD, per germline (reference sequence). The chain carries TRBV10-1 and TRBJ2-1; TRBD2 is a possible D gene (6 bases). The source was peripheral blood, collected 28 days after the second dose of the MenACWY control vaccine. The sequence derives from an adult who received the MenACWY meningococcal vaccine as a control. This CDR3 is CASSEGGMYNEQFF. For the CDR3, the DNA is TGCGCCAGCAGTGAGGGGGGGATGTACAATGAGCAGTTCTTC.